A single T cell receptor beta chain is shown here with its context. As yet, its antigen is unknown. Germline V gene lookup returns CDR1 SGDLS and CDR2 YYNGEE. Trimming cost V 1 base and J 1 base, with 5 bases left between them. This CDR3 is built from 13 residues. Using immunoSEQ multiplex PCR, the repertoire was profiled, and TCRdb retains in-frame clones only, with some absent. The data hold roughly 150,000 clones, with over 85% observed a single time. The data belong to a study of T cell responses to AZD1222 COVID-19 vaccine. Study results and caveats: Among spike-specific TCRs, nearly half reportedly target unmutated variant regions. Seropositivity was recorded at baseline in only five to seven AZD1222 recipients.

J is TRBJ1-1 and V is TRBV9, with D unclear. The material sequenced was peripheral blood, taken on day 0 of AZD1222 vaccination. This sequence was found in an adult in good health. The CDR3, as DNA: TGTGCCAGCAGCGTAAACCCGAACACTGAAGCTTTCTTT. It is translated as CASSVNPNTEAFF.